This T cell receptor beta chain is from a study of neoadjuvant anti-PD-1 for oral cavity cancer. Overall study: Patients without progression got a fourth dose around day 43.

Whole-study results and caveats: Higher pretreatment blood Treg/Th17 ratios correlated with higher pretreatment blood and lower post-treatment tumor TCRbeta clonality.

A word on this clone: Its target is not known.

Unmatched junction bases numbered 7, after V lost 1 base and J lost 6 bases. The germline gives CDR1 SGHAT, CDR2 FQNNGV. This CDR3 region has 16 residues. PBMC libraries mostly used 450 to 600 ng of input genomic DNA, with six replicates per sample. The table came from immunoSEQ multiplex PCR; TCRdb's copy has only in-frame clones and leaves some out. In the table there are around 62,000 clones, 65% to 85% of which are singletons. The rearrangement uses TRBV11-2 and TRBJ2-1; 9 nucleotides match TRBD1. This receptor was taken from a person between 35 and 79 years old with oral cavity squamous cell carcinoma. The material sequenced was PBMCs, taken before nivolumab (anti-PD-1) treatment. CDR3 protein: CASSLAGTGTINEQFF. The CDR3 coding sequence is TGTGCCAGCAGCTTAGCCGGGACAGGGACCATCAATGAGCAGTTCTTC.